This TCR beta chain was recovered during a study of T cell repertoires in cytomegalovirus infection (dated by TCRdb to the late 2010s). General notes on the study: The peptide stimulations were aimed at well-studied HLA-B-restricted epitopes as well as recently identified HLA-C-restricted CMV epitopes, whose presentation resists viral immunomodulation. Donor HLA type was relevant to the analysis, as public TCR beta signatures indicated carriage of CMV infection together with the matching HLA type. What the work shows at the level of the full study, not this receptor alone: The ex vivo response was dominated by HLA-C-restricted CMV-specific TCR beta clonotypes, which also provided the single most frequent clonotype in two of eight donors. Cumulative frequency of public TCR beta family members discriminated carriers of CMV infection plus the relevant HLA type in this cohort and an independent approximately 370-donor cohort.

Sequencing relied on an Illumina HiSeq 1500. TCRdb took the public reads, trimmed them with fastp at Q25, ran MiXCR for clone calling and kept in-frame beta chains. A single entry per CDR3 protein holds the most common genes and DNA from its merged rows. This sample lists approximately 990,000 distinct CDR3 sequences; about a third were detected once. The top ten hold over 10% of the sample. The germline V gene specifies LGHNA as CDR1 and YSLEER as CDR2. The CDR3 measures 13 amino acids from cysteine to phenylalanine. Of all the DNA, just the CDR3 is kept, 39 bases in frame from base 1. The V and J ends are trimmed by 1 base and 5 bases, leaving 8 bases between them. Comment on this clonotype: It lacks a known antigen. No much larger clone exists at a distance of one base, and base qualities are not known.

The sample's treatment or condition label, in plain terms: in vitro stimulation with specific CMV peptide epitopes to enrich CMV-specific T cells. The material sequenced was cultured CD8+ T cells from PBMCs, taken from culture after CMV antigen stimulation. The chain uses TRBV4-3 and TRBJ1-2; the D gene cannot be resolved reliably. This clonotype originated in a human donor in good health (CMV status not recorded). Some clones in this sample may be carry-over from other donors' samples. The nucleotide sequence reads as follows: TGCGCCAGCAGCCAAGGGCGAGCGTATGGCTACACCTTC. The translation is CASSQGRAYGYTF.